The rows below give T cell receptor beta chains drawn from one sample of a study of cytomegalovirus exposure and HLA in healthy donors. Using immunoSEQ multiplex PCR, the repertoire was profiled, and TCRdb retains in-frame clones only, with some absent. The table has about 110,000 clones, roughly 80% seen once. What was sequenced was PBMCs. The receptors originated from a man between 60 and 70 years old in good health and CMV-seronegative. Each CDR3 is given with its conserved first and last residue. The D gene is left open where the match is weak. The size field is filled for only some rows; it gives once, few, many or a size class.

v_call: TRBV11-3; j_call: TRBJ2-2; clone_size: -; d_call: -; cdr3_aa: CASSWAGGTNTGELFF; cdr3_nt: TGTGCCAGCAGCTGGGCTGGAGGGACTAACACCGGGGAGCTGTTTTTT
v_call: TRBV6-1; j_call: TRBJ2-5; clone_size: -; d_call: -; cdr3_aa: CASSLTTGLQETQYF; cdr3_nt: TGTGCCAGCAGCCTTACCACAGGGCTCCAAGAGACCCAGTACTTC
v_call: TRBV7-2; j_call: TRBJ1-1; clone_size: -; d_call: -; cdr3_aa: CASSLVGGTLNTEAFF; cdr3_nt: TGTGCCAGCAGCTTAGTTGGCGGCACCTTGAACACTGAAGCTTTCTTT
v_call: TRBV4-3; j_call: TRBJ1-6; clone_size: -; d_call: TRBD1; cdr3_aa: CASSLVTGTAYSPLHF; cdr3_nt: TGCGCCAGCAGCCTAGTGACAGGGACAGCGTATTCACCCCTCCACTTT
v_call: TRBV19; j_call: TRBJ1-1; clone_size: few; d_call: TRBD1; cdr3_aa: CASKYYAGGADTEAFF; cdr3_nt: TGTGCCAGTAAGTACTACGCAGGGGGCGCTGACACTGAAGCTTTCTTT
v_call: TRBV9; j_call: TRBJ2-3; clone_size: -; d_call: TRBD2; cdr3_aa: CASSVASGSSTDTQYF; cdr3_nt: TGTGCCAGCAGCGTGGCTAGCGGAAGTAGCACAGATACGCAGTATTTT
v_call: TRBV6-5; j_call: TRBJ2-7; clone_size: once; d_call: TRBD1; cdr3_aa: CASSYRDRGRNEQYF; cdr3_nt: TGTGCCAGCAGTTACCGGGACAGGGGGCGAAACGAGCAGTACTTC
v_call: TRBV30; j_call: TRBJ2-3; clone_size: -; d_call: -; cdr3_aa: CAWKTGTSTDTQYF; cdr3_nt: TGTGCCTGGAAGACAGGGACTAGCACAGATACGCAGTATTTT
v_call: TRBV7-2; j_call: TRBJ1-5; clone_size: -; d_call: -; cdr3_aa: CASSLSGDSNQPQHF; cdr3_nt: TGTGCCAGCAGCTTATCGGGTGATAGCAATCAGCCCCAGCATTTT
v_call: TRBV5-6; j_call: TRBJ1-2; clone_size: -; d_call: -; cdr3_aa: CASSLAGGYGYTF; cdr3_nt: TGTGCCAGCAGCTTGGCCGGGGGCTATGGCTACACCTTC
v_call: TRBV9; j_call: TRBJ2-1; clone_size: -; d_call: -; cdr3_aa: CASSVVGGRGLDNEQFF; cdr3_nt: TGTGCCAGCAGCGTAGTAGGGGGGAGGGGTTTGGACAATGAGCAGTTCTTC
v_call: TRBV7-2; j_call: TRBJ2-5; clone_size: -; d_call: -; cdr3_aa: CASSLWGAGDVETQYF; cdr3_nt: TGTGCCAGCAGCTTATGGGGGGCGGGGGACGTCGAGACCCAGTACTTC
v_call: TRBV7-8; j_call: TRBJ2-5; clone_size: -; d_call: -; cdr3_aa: CASRKRRFGGETQYF; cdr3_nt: TGTGCCAGCAGGAAAAGGCGATTCGGAGGAGAGACCCAGTACTTC
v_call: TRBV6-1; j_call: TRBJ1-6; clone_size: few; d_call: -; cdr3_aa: CASTRDSPLHF; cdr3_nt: TGTGCGAGCACGAGGGATTCACCCCTCCACTTT
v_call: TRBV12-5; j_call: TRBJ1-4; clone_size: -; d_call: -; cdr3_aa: CASAAPLGTNEKLFF; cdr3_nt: TGTGCTAGTGCCGCCCCTCTTGGCACTAATGAAAAACTGTTTTTT
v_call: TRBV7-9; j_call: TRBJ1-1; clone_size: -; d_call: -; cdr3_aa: CASSLNPGTEAFF; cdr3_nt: TGTGCCAGCAGCTTGAATCCCGGGACTGAAGCTTTCTTT
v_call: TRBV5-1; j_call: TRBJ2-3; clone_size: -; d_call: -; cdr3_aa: CASSFGQGGSTDTQYF; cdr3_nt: TGCGCCAGCAGCTTCGGACAGGGAGGGAGCACAGATACGCAGTATTTT
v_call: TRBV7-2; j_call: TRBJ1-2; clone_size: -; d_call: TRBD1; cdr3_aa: CASSLGGTGYGYTF; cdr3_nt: TGTGCCAGCAGCTTAGGTGGGACAGGCTATGGCTACACCTTC
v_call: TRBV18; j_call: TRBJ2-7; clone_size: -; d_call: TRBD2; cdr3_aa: CASSPRGLAGAGEQYF; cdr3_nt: TGTGCCAGCTCACCACGGGGACTAGCGGGGGCTGGAGAGCAGTACTTC
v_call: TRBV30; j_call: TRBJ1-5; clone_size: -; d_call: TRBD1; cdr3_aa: CAWSTTGRQPQHF; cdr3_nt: TGTGCCTGGAGCACGACAGGGCGCCAGCCCCAGCATTTT
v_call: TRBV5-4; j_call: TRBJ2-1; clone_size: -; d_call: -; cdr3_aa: CASSLGGREQFF; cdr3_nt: TGTGCCAGCAGCTTAGGTGGGCGAGAGCAGTTCTTC
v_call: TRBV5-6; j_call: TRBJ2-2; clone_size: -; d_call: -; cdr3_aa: CASSFVATVARGELFF; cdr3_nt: TGTGCCAGCAGCTTCGTAGCTACCGTAGCCCGCGGGGAGCTGTTTTTT
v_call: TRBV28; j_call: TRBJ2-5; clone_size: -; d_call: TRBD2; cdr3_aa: CASAFLYLREGQKETQYF; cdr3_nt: TGTGCCAGCGCTTTTCTCTACCTTCGGGAGGGGCAAAAAGAGACCCAGTACTTC
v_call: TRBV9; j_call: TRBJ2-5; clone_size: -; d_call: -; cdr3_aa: CASSPRRQETQYF; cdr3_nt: TGTGCCAGCAGCCCCAGGCGCCAAGAGACCCAGTACTTC
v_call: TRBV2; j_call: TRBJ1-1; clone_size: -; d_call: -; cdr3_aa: CASRDNTLNTEAFF; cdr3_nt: TGTGCCAGCAGGGACAATACACTGAACACTGAAGCTTTCTTT
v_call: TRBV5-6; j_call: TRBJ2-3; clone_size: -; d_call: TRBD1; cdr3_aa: CASSLPGQGNTDTQYF; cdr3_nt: TGTGCCAGCAGCTTACCCGGACAGGGCAACACAGATACGCAGTATTTT
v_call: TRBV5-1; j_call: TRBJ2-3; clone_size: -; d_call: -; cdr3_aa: CASSQAGSTDTQYF; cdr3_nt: TGCGCCAGCAGCCAGGCAGGTAGCACAGATACGCAGTATTTT
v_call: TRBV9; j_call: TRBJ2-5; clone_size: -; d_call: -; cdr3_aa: CASSVAGGLEETQYF; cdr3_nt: TGTGCCAGCAGCGTAGCCGGGGGTCTGGAAGAGACCCAGTACTTC
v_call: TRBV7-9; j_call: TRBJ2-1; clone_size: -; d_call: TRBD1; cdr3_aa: CASSYRQGNHEQFF; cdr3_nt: TGTGCCAGCAGCTACCGACAGGGTAATCACGAGCAGTTCTTC
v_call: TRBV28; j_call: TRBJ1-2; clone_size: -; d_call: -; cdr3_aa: CASSLPTGLYGYTF; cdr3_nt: TGTGCCAGCAGTTTACCCACAGGCCTCTATGGCTACACCTTC
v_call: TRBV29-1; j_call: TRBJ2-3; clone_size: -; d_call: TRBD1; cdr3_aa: CSVEENRGATDTQYF; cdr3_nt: TGCAGCGTTGAAGAGAACAGGGGGGCTACAGATACGCAGTATTTT
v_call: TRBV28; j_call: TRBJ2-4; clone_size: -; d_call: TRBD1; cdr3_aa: CASSLPWDRTVLAKNIQYF; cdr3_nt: TGTGCCAGCAGTTTGCCGTGGGACAGGACAGTTCTAGCCAAAAACATTCAGTACTTC
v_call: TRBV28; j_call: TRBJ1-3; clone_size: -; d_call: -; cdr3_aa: CASSLTGSRNTIYF; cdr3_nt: TGTGCCAGCAGCCTAACAGGGTCGAGAAACACCATATATTTT
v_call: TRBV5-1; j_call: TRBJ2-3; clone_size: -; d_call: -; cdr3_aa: CASSLSPIGTDTQYF; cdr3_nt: TGCGCCAGCAGCTTGTCACCTATCGGGACAGATACGCAGTATTTT
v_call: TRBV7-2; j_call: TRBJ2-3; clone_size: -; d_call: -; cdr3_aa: CASSPRAGSTDTQYF; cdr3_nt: TGTGCCAGCAGCCCCCGAGCAGGTAGCACAGATACGCAGTATTTT
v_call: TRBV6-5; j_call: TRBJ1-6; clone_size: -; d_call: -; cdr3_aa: CASSYSSSSYNSPLHF; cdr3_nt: TGTGCCAGCAGTTACTCGTCGAGCTCCTATAATTCACCCCTCCACTTT
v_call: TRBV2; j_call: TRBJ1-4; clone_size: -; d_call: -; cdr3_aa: CASSAGSMFF; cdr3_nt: TGTGCCAGCAGTGCAGGGTCCATGTTTTTT
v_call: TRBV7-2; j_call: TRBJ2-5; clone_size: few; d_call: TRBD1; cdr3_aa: CASSLVDRGILETQYF; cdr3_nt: TGTGCCAGCAGCCTCGTGGACAGGGGGATTCTGGAGACCCAGTACTTC
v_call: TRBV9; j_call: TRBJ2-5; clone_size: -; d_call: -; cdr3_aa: CASSVAPRGQETQYF; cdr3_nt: TGTGCCAGCAGCGTAGCTCCTAGAGGTCAAGAGACCCAGTACTTC